The 23 T cell receptor beta chains below come from one sample, sequenced in a study of blood T cell repertoires in COVID-19 (dated by TCRdb to 2020 to 2021). The library was made by the immunoSEQ multiplex PCR assay. TCRdb took over this immuneACCESS table, retaining in-frame rearrangements with V and J assigned. Such tables are incomplete; in checked studies, under half of the missing clones stem from an unresolved V gene, and the remainder is unexplained. The sample records approximately 180,000 clones, around 90% of which are singletons. The biggest ten clones account for 20% to 25% of the sample. Material for sequencing was peripheral blood. The receptors here all came from a man in his 60s with active or convalescent COVID-19.

The rearrangement joins TRBV14 to TRBJ2-7, with a weak D call TRBD1 (5 bases). CDR3 length equals 15 residues. Between the trimmed V and J ends, which lost 0 bases and 5 bases, there was a span of 14 bases. CDR1 is SGHDN, CDR2 FVKESK, per germline. CDR3 region: CASSQDWSRANEQYF. CDR3 coding DNA: TGTGCCAGCAGCCAAGATTGGTCCAGGGCCAACGAGCAGTACTTC.

This chain links TRBV12-3 or TRBV12-4 with TRBJ1-5; D may be TRBD1 (5 bases). This CDR3 comprises 13 residues. V was cut by 5 bases and J by 11 bases, with 16 bases left in between. CDR3 loop: CASSTLSGGTQHF. The CDR3 coding sequence is TGTGCCAGCAGTACCCTCTCGGGGGGGACCCAGCATTTT.

This chain links TRBV10-1 with TRBJ2-3, with 11 positions matching TRBD2. The CDR3 has 16 residues. J gave up 2 bases and V 3 bases, and 4 bases lay outside the gene matches. Germline V CDR1 and CDR2: WNHNN, SYGVQD (reference sequence). CDR3 sequence: CASSDSSGGTTDTQYF. The CDR3, as DNA: TGCGCCAGCAGTGATTCTAGCGGGGGGACCACAGATACGCAGTATTTT.

CDR3: CASKPSSYNSPLHF. CDR3 sequence (DNA): TGTGCCAGCAAGCCGAGCTCCTATAATTCACCCCTCCACTTT. The chain couples TRBV6-5 to TRBJ1-6; D remains ambiguous. Per germline, CDR1 MNHEY and CDR2 SVGAGI. CDR3 length equals 14 residues. The V end lost 7 bases, the J end lost 0 bases, and 7 bases lay between the germline ends.

The chain links TRBV23-1 to TRBJ1-2, with D possibly TRBD1 on 5 matching bases. TRBV23-1 belongs to the ORF category, with a function that is uncertain. Trimming took 2 bases from V and 4 from J, leaving 8 bases between them. This CDR3 has 13 amino acids. DNA for the CDR3: TGCGCCAGCAGTCAAGGGGGGATCTATGGCTACACCTTC. Translated: CASSQGGIYGYTF.

J is TRBJ1-2 and V is TRBV5-8; D ambiguous. The CDR3 has 13 amino acids. Germline lookup yields CDR1 SGHTS and CDR2 YDEGEE. The V gene lost 5 bases and the J gene lost 3 bases, with 11 bases spanning the gap. The CDR3 nucleotides read TGTGCCAGCAGTGTGGGAGTGCACTATGGCTACACCTTC. Translation: CASSVGVHYGYTF.

V usage is TRBV6-6 and J usage is TRBJ2-7, with TRBD2 as a possible D gene (5 bases). The CDR3 is made up of 14 amino acids. Between the trimmed V and J ends, which lost 6 bases and 0 bases, there was a span of 12 bases. Germline CDR1 MNHNY, CDR2 SVGAGI (reference sequence). The CDR3 here is CASRSGLSSYEQYF. The CDR3 DNA is TGTGCCAGCAGAAGTGGACTTAGCTCCTACGAGCAGTACTTC.

This rearrangement joins TRBV6-1 to TRBJ1-2, with a possible D match to TRBD1 (5 bases). Trimming took off 5 bases at V and 6 bases at J, with 10 bases between the two ends. Germline CDR1 and CDR2: MNHNS and SASEGT. The CDR3 runs to 12 residues. This CDR3 reads CASSYLGDGYTF. The CDR3, as DNA: TGTGCCAGCAGTTATCTAGGGGATGGCTACACCTTC.

V usage is TRBV7-6 and J usage is TRBJ2-6, with TRBD1 matching over 10 bases. V shed 2 bases and J 0 bases; nucleotides not matched to a gene: 1. Germline-derived CDR1 and CDR2 are SGHVS and FNYEAQ. CDR3 length: 17 amino acids. The CDR3 sequence is CASSLRTGGSGANVLTF. In nucleotides, the CDR3 is TGTGCCAGCAGCTTACGGACAGGGGGCTCTGGGGCCAACGTCCTGACTTTC.

In its sample, this clone was seen once. The rearrangement links TRBV5-6 to TRBJ1-6, with D perhaps matching TRBD1 (6 bases). The CDR3 sequence is 16 residues long. V was trimmed by 0 bases and J by 10 bases, leaving 17 bases between them. The germline V gene encodes CDR1 SGHDT and CDR2 YYEEEE. The CDR3 loop is CASSLVQGGFGSPLHF. The CDR3 coding sequence is TGTGCCAGCAGCTTGGTACAGGGAGGGTTCGGGTCACCCCTCCACTTT.

The CDR3 here is CASSANPVQGEAFF. In DNA form, the CDR3 reads TGTGCCAGCTCTGCTAACCCCGTACAGGGTGAAGCTTTCTTT. This chain joins TRBV9 and TRBJ1-1; D might be TRBD1 (6 bases). V dropped 7 bases and J dropped 7 bases, with 20 bases sitting between them. The CDR3 is 14 residues long. CDR1 is SGDLS and CDR2 is YYNGEE in the germline V gene.

This clone appeared a single time. V gene TRBV3-1 (or the pseudogene TRBV3-2) combines with J gene TRBJ1-2; 7 positions match TRBD1. The J segment lost 3 bases and the V segment lost 4 bases, leaving 8 bases of the junction unmatched. The CDR3 spans 15 residues. CDR1 is LGHDT, CDR2 YNNKEL, per germline (reference sequence). CDR3: CASSPIGTVDYGYTF. The CDR3 bases are TGTGCCAGCAGCCCTATCGGGACAGTGGACTATGGCTACACCTTC.

The V call is TRBV5-1, the J call TRBJ2-2, with 8 nucleotides matching TRBD1. From germline, CDR1 is SGHRS and CDR2 YFSETQ. V shed 4 bases, J shed 9 bases, and the junction held 5 bases outside the gene matches. The length of the CDR3 is 13 residues. The CDR3: CASSMDRERELFF. The CDR3 bases are TGCGCCAGCAGCATGGACAGGGAGCGGGAGCTGTTTTTT.

The chain links TRBV2 to TRBJ1-1, with TRBD1 matching 9 bases. The CDR3 has 13 residues. With 6 bases clipped from V and 6 bases from J, the junction kept 5 bases outside the gene matches. Germline CDR1 SNHLY, CDR2 FYNNEI. The CDR3 DNA reads TGTGCCAGCAGCGGACAGGGGAGGGCTGAAGCTTTCTTT. Its translation is CASSGQGRAEAFF. Full variable domain (outside the CDR3, taken from reference TRBV2 and TRBJ1-1): EPEVTQTPSHQVTQMGQEVILRCVPISNHLYFYWYRQILGQKVEFLVSFYNNEISEKSEIFDDQFSVERPDGSNFTLKIRSTKLEDSAMYFCASSGQGRAEAFFGQGTRLTVV.

This sequence joins TRBV6-5 and TRBJ1-2; 11 bases align to TRBD1. Trimming at V came to 6 bases and at J to 4 bases, leaving 7 bases not matched to a gene. This CDR3 is built from 15 residues. The germline CDR1 and CDR2 sequences are MNHEY and SVGAGI. In nucleotides, the CDR3 is TGTGCCAGCAGGGGGGACAGGGGGTTCGGCTATGGCTACACCTTC. Protein: CASRGDRGFGYGYTF.

This chain uses TRBV5-4 with TRBJ2-1; D not certain. V was shortened by 1 base and J by 5 bases, with 10 bases between the two germline ends. From germline, CDR1 is SGHNT and CDR2 YYREEE (reference sequence). The CDR3 is 14 residues long. This CDR3 reads CASSLRQGHNEQFF. CDR3 nucleotide sequence: TGTGCCAGCAGCTTGCGACAAGGCCACAATGAGCAGTTCTTC.

This rearrangement joins TRBV4-1 to TRBJ1-2; the D gene is possibly TRBD1 (5 bases). The CDR3 runs 15 residues. The germline CDR1 and CDR2 sequences are MGHRA and YSYEKL. The V end lost 3 bases, the J end lost 0 bases, and 11 bases lay between the germline ends. DNA of the CDR3: TGCGCCAGCAGCCAGCCGACAGCCGCTAACTATGGCTACACCTTC. The encoded protein is CASSQPTAANYGYTF.

The V gene is TRBV29-1, the J gene TRBJ1-5, with D perhaps matching TRBD1 (6 bases). Trimming pared 6 bases from V and 3 bases from J, leaving 12 bases between. Germline V gives CDR1 SQVTM, CDR2 ANQGSEA. CDR3 length: 13 amino acids. This CDR3 is CSVVPGHNQPQHF. The DNA of the CDR3 is TGCAGCGTCGTCCCGGGACACAATCAGCCCCAGCATTTT. Full variable domain (remainder filled in from reference TRBV29-1 and TRBJ1-5): SAVISQKPSRDICQRGTSLTIQCQVDSQVTMMFWYRQQPGQSLTLIATANQGSEATYESGFVIDKFPISRPNLTFSTLTVSNMSPEDSSIYLCSVVPGHNQPQHFGDGTRLSIL.

The rearrangement links TRBV9 to TRBJ2-7, with 10 bases lining up with TRBD1. This CDR3 spans 15 amino acids. Per the germline V gene, CDR1 is SGDLS and CDR2 is YYNGEE. J lost 7 bases, V lost 3 bases, and 10 bases had no gene match. The CDR3 DNA sequence: TGTGCCAGCAGCGATAGGGACAGGGGTTTGTGGGAGCAGTACTTC. Its translation: CASSDRDRGLWEQYF.

The V and J genes are TRBV6-2 or TRBV6-3 and TRBJ2-1, with 10 bases aligning to TRBD2. Germline V CDR1 and CDR2: MNHEY, SVGEGT. V shed 5 bases, J shed 10 bases, and the junction held 5 bases outside the gene matches. The CDR3 spans 13 residues. The CDR3 sequence: CASSARLAGEQFF. The CDR3 DNA sequence: TGTGCCAGCAGTGCCCGACTAGCGGGCGAGCAGTTCTTC.

The chain couples TRBV2 to TRBJ2-1, with 12 bases fitting TRBD2. The CDR3 loop spans 15 amino acids. Trimming cost V 6 bases and J 4 bases; bases outside gene matches: 4. Germline CDR1 and CDR2: SNHLY and FYNNEI. The CDR3 bases are TGTGCCAGCAGGAGACTAGCGGGGGCTTACAATGAGCAGTTCTTC. The encoded protein is CASRRLAGAYNEQFF.

The sample holds one count of this clone. The chain uses TRBV11-3 and TRBJ1-2; D uncertain. Germline CDR1 SGHNT, CDR2 YENEEA. The CDR3 covers 15 residues. Trimming pared 0 bases from V and 0 bases from J, leaving 8 bases between. This CDR3 reads CASSLDPGSNYGYTF. The CDR3 DNA follows: TGTGCCAGCAGCTTAGATCCAGGCTCTAACTATGGCTACACCTTC.

The chain links TRBV6-5 to TRBJ2-1; 7 nucleotides match TRBD2. Germline V gene sequence: CDR1 MNHEY, CDR2 SVGAGI. V lost 8 bases and J lost 7; bases outside the gene matches: 8. This CDR3 spans 13 amino acids. CDR3 protein: CASLTGGSNEQFF. The CDR3 coding sequence is TGTGCCAGCCTTACCGGGGGGTCGAATGAGCAGTTCTTC.